This TCR beta chain was profiled in a study of memory B cells and T cells in multiple sclerosis. V lost 3 bases to trimming and J lost 2 bases, with 11 bases between them. This CDR3 spans 15 amino acids. CDR1 and CDR2 (germline): SGHTS, YDEGEE. Repertoires were generated with immunoSEQ multiplex PCR, while TCRdb's copy carries only in-frame clones and drops some. The sample shows over 35,000 clones, roughly 87% of them seen only once. After stimulus-free culture, autoproliferating CFSE-dim and non-proliferating CFSE-high T cells were sequenced separately. Replicate wells were pooled after six to eight days of stimulus-free culture of under 5.5x10^7 CFSE-labeled PBMCs. PBMCs were labeled with about 0.5 uM CFSE and cultured without exogenous stimuli. On this clone itself: Its antigen remains unknown.

Study-wide results and caveats: Normalization was needed because clone-set size differences affected shared clonotype counts.

This rearrangement joins TRBV5-8 to TRBJ2-2; D not resolved. What was sequenced was PBMCs from blood kept in culture. This TCR derives from a human donor with multiple sclerosis. The CDR3 nucleotides are TGTGCCAGCAGCTGGTTTGTTGGCAACACCGGGGAGCTGTTTTTT. It codes for CASSWFVGNTGELFF.